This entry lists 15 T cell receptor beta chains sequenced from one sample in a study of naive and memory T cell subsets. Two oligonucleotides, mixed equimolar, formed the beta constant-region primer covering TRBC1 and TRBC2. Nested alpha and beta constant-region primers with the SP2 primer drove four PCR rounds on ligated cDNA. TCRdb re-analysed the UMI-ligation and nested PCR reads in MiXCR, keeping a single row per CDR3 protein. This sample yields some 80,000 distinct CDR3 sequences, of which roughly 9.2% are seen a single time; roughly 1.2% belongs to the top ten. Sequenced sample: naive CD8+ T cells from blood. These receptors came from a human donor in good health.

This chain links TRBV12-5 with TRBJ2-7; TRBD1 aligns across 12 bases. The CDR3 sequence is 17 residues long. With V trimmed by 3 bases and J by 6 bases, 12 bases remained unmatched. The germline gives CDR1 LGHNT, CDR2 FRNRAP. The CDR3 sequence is CASGLNAGTGGYGEQYF. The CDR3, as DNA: TGTGCTAGTGGTTTAAATGCCGGGACAGGGGGCTACGGCGAGCAGTACTTC.

CDR3 nucleotide sequence: TGTGCCAGCAGTTTTGGGCCCGCTGCTCAGACCCAGTACTTC. This gives the protein CASSFGPAAQTQYF. V gene TRBV27 combines with J gene TRBJ2-5; no reliable D call. Germline V gives CDR1 MNHEY, CDR2 SMNVEV (reference sequence). V lost 3 bases and J lost 6, with 14 bases in between. The CDR3 has 14 amino acids.

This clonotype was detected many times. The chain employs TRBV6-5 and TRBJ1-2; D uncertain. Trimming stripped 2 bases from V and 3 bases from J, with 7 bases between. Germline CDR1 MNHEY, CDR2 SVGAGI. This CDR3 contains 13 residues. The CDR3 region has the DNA TGTGCCAGCAGTTACGGAGAGGACTATGGCTACACCTTC. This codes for CASSYGEDYGYTF.

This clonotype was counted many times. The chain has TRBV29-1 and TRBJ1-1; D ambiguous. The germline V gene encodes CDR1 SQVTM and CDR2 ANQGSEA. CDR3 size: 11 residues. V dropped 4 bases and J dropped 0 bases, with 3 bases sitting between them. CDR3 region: CSVGMNTEAFF. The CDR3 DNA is TGCAGCGTTGGAATGAACACTGAAGCTTTCTTT.

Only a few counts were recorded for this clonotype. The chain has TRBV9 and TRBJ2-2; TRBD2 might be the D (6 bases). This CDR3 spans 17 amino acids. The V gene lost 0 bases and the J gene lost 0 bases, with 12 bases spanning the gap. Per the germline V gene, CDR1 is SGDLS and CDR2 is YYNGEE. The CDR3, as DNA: TGTGCCAGCAGCGTAGCGGGGACTCATACGAACACCGGGGAGCTGTTTTTT. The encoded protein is CASSVAGTHTNTGELFF.

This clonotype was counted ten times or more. The CDR3 nucleotides are TGTGCCAGCAGCCCCGAGGGTAGCGGCTACGAGCAGTACTTC. Its translation: CASSPEGSGYEQYF. The chain is built from TRBV5-4 and TRBJ2-7, with D possibly matching TRBD2 (6 bases). The CDR3 has 14 residues. V shed 4 bases and J shed 3 bases, with 14 bases lying between them. Germline V gene data show CDR1 as SGHNT and CDR2 as YYREEE (reference sequence).

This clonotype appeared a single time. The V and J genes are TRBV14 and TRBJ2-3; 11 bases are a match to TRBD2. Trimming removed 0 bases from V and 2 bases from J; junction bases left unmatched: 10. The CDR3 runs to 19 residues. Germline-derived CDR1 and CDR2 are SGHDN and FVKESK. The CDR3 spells CASSQEASGRTSATDTQYF. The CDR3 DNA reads TGTGCCAGCAGCCAAGAGGCTAGCGGGAGGACCAGCGCCACAGATACGCAGTATTTT.

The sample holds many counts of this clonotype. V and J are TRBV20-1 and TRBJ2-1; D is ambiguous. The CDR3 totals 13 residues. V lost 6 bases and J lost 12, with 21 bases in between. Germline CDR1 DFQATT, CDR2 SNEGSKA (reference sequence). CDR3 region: CSAQGKEIRSQFF. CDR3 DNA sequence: TGCAGTGCCCAAGGGAAAGAGATCAGATCGCAGTTCTTC.

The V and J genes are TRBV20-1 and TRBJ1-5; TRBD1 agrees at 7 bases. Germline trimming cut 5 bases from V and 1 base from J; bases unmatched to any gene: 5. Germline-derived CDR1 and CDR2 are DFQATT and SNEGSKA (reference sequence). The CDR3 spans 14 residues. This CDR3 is CSAGGGGSNQPQHF. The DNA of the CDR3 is TGCAGTGCTGGAGGGGGCGGGAGCAATCAGCCCCAGCATTTT.

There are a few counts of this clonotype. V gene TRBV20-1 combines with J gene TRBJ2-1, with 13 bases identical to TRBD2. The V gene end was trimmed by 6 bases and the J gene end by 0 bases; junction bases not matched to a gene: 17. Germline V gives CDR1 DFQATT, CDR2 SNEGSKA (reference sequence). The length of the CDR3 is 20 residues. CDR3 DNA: TGCAGTGCCACAGGGACAGGAACTAGCGGGAGGGCCTACTCCTACAATGAGCAGTTCTTC. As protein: CSATGTGTSGRAYSYNEQFF.

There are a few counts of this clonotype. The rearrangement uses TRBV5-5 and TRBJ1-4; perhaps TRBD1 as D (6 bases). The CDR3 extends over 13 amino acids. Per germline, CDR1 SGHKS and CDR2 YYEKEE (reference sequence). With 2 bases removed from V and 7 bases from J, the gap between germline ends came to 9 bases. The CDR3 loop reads CASSFSRGEKLFF. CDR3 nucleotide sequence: TGTGCCAGCAGCTTCAGCAGGGGTGAAAAACTGTTTTTT.

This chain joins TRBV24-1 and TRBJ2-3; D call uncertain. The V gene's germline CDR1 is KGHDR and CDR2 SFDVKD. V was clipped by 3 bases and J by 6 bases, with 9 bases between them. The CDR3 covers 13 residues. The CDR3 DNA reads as TGTGCCACCAGTGATCCCCAGTCGGATACGCAGTATTTT. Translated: CATSDPQSDTQYF.

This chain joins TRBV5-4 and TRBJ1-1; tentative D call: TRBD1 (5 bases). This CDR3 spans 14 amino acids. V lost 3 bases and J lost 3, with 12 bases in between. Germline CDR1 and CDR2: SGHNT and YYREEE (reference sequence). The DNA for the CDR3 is TGTGCCAGCAGCTCGGGACCTGGGGACACTGAAGCTTTCTTT. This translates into CASSSGPGDTEAFF.

CDR3 region: CASSPGTAYGYTF. CDR3 bases: TGTGCCAGCAGCCCCGGGACAGCCTATGGCTACACCTTC. The rearrangement uses TRBV7-6 and TRBJ1-2; 7 bases are a match to TRBD1. Germline V gives CDR1 SGHVS, CDR2 FNYEAQ. This CDR3 comprises 13 residues. Unmatched junction bases numbered 4, after V lost 5 bases and J lost 4 bases.

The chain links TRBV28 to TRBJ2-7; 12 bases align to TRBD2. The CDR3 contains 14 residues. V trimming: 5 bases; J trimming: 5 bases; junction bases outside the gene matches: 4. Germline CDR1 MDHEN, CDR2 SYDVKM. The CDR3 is CASSGTSGSHEQYF. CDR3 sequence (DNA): TGTGCCAGCAGTGGGACTAGCGGGTCCCACGAGCAGTACTTC.